This T cell receptor (beta chain) is from a study of blood T cell repertoires in COVID-19. Profiled with immunoSEQ multiplex PCR; TCRdb holds only in-frame clones, not every one. The top ten clones hold 13% to 15% of a sample with approximately 90,000 clones, 55% to 75% of them seen once. V lost 3 bases to trimming and J lost 3 bases, with 11 bases between them. From germline, CDR1 is KGHSH and CDR2 LQKENI. This CDR3 comprises 14 residues. This receptor was identified in a woman of 80 years or more with acute or convalescent COVID-19. The chain carries TRBV18 and TRBJ1-1; no definite D call. The material sequenced was peripheral blood. The CDR3 region is CASSPLNFDTEAFF. The CDR3 DNA follows: TGTGCCAGCTCACCTTTAAATTTCGACACTGAAGCTTTCTTT.